This T cell receptor beta chain was sequenced during a study of blood T cell repertoires in COVID-19. For the study at large: Spain, Italy and the United States supplied samples that represented acute and convalescent COVID-19. Nucleic acid was either cDNA or gDNA, and it came from T cells, B-cell-depleted T cells, or PBMCs.

Per the germline V gene, CDR1 is MNHEY and CDR2 is SVGAGI. This CDR3 has 14 amino acids. With 6 bases removed from V and 4 bases from J, the gap between germline ends came to 15 bases. Seattle's cohort entered during active infection and was followed longitudinally. Data came from immunoSEQ multiplex PCR; TCRdb stores just in-frame clones and leaves some out. The table lists about 52,000 clones, 81% of them singletons. This sequence was found in a woman of 80 years or more with COVID-19, enrolled during active disease. The rearrangement links TRBV6-5 to TRBJ1-2, with D tentatively TRBD1 (5 bases). Source material: peripheral blood. CDR3 DNA: TGTGCCAGCAGCCGAAACAGGAAAGGCTATGGCTACACCTTC. It codes for CASSRNRKGYGYTF.